This T cell receptor (beta chain) comes out of a study of T cell clonotyping in hematopoietic cell transplantation. Blood collection times were about day -28 and days 30, 100, 180 posttransplant. General observations from the study: No sorting was done, leaving CD4 and CD8 contributions mixed.

The CDR3 is 13 amino acids. Germline V CDR1 and CDR2: SNHLY, FYNNEI. Trimming left V 5 bases short and J 6 bases short, with 14 bases between. This clone rates as medium-sized (0.01 to 0.1%). What it recognizes is unknown. The protocol was immunoSEQ multiplex PCR, while the TCRdb copy is restricted to in-frame clones and leaves out a portion. The sample includes 9,500 to 13,000 clones, about 77% of them seen just once. V usage is TRBV2 and J usage is TRBJ2-7, with D tentatively TRBD2 (6 bases). The sequenced sample was PBMCs, obtained 30 days after allogeneic stem cell transplant. This TCR was sampled from a female patient in her forties who had an allogeneic stem cell transplant from a related donor, so T cells may come from the graft donor. Some clones in this sample may be carry-over from other donors' samples. CDR3 DNA: TGTGCCAGCAGTCTAGATCTGGGGGGCGAGCAGTACTTC. It encodes CASSLDLGGEQYF.